Described below is a single TCR beta chain sequence and its context. Its antigen is not known. The germline CDR1 and CDR2 sequences are SGHDT and YYEEEE. The V gene lost 0 bases and the J gene lost 3 bases, with 10 bases spanning the gap. The length of the CDR3 is 15 residues. The sample originates from a study of cytomegalovirus exposure and HLA in healthy donors. Study details: In an earlier analysis, 95 million to 130 million unique TCR beta sequences were found from some 180 million T cells. Broader study findings: Later analysis identified a missense DCLRE1C variant that was linked to TCR beta V- and J-gene trimming. Whilst most TCR sequences proved rare, a subset of public TCRs occurred across many donors. Sequencing likely generated an artifact that appeared as a cluster of highly shared sequence variants.

The PCR used 60 Vbeta and 13 Jbeta primers. The table came from immunoSEQ multiplex PCR; TCRdb's copy has only in-frame clones and leaves some out. This sample has over 150,000 clones, with less than 85% found just once. V and J are TRBV5-6 and TRBJ1-5; D gene uncertain. The receptor was isolated from a man aged 40-55 years in good health and CMV-seronegative. The sample consisted of PBMCs. The chain's CDR3 is CASSLGGQLNQPQHF. DNA for the CDR3: TGTGCCAGCAGCTTGGGCGGTCAGCTCAATCAGCCCCAGCATTTT. The full variable domain, its missing parts supplied by reference TRBV5-6 and TRBJ1-5, is DAGVTQSPTHLIKTRGQQVTLRCSPKSGHDTVSWYQQALGQGPQFIFQYYEEEERQRGNFPDRFSGHQFPNYSSELNVNALLLGDSALYLCASSLGGQLNQPQHFGDGTRLSIL.